This TCR beta chain was sequenced during a study of CD8+ T cells in alopecia areata. The study's findings and limits: Mice gave a clearer picture of TCR sharing than patients did, possibly for HLA-related reasons.

About this clone itself: Its cognate antigen is unknown.

Trimming took 6 bases from V and 5 from J, leaving 17 bases between them. CDR3 length equals 15 residues. The germline V gene encodes CDR1 MNHNY and CDR2 SVGAGI (reference sequence). Extracted RNA was reverse transcribed, and the resulting cDNA served as sequencing template. Clones were read by immunoSEQ multiplex PCR, and TCRdb kept only the in-frame ones, dropping some. The table records 110,000 to 150,000 clones, 62% of them present only once. PBMCs, the starting material, were the source of sorted CD4+ and CD8+ T cells. This sequence originates from a human donor in good health. Sequenced: CD8+ T cells sorted from blood. V and J are TRBV6-6 and TRBJ1-5, with D uncertain. In DNA form, the CDR3 reads TGTGCCAGCAGGGAGGGAACGGCCCGGGATCAGCCCCAGCATTTT. Amino acids: CASREGTARDQPQHF.